These 9 T cell receptor beta chains share one sample of origin, sequenced in a study of early T cells in non-severe SARS-CoV-2 infection. TCRdb redid the calling of the 5' RACE reads with MiXCR, one entry per CDR3 protein. The sample holds 98,000 or so distinct CDR3 sequences, 11% seen once. The sample comprised whole blood. The source is an adult who was a healthcare worker with PCR-confirmed SARS-CoV-2 infection or an uninfected control (not recorded which).

There are a few counts of this clonotype. The chain couples TRBV20-1 to TRBJ2-1; 9 bases agree with TRBD2. The CDR3 is made up of 15 amino acids. CDR1 DFQATT and CDR2 SNEGSKA come from the germline V gene (reference sequence). J lost 3 bases, V lost 1 base, and 4 bases had no gene match. The CDR3 nucleotides read TGCAGTGCTAGAGGCCAGCGGGAGGACTACAATGAGCAGTTCTTC. The encoded protein is CSARGQREDYNEQFF.

The chain couples TRBV7-9 to TRBJ1-4; D possibly corresponds to TRBD1 (6 bases). The CDR3 extends over 15 amino acids. V was shortened by 1 base and J by 8 bases, with 14 bases between the two germline ends. CDR1 and CDR2 from the germline V gene are SEHNR and FQNEAQ (reference sequence). The CDR3 DNA is TGTGCCAGCAGCTTAGGCCGTTCAGGGGTGGAAAAACTGTTTTTT. It encodes CASSLGRSGVEKLFF.

This clonotype appeared many times. The rearrangement uses TRBV25-1 and TRBJ1-2; D remains ambiguous. V lost 3 bases and J lost 4, with 9 bases in between. From germline, CDR1 is MGHDK and CDR2 SYGVNS. The CDR3 runs to 13 residues. CDR3 nucleotides: TGTGCCAGCAGTGAGGGTCAGTTCTATGGCTACACCTTC. This translates into CASSEGQFYGYTF.

This clonotype occurred many times. This chain links TRBV7-8 with TRBJ2-2; 8 bases align to TRBD1. V dropped 5 bases and J dropped 1; count of bases not matched to a gene: 6. Germline loops: CDR1 SGHVS, CDR2 FQNEAQ. The CDR3 runs to 16 residues. The CDR3 DNA follows: TGTGCCAGCAGCCCCCGCGGGACAGGGAACACCGGGGAGCTGTTTTTT. Its protein is CASSPRGTGNTGELFF.

This clonotype was found many times. The V and J genes are TRBV2 and TRBJ1-1; tentatively, D is TRBD1 (6 bases). V lost 6 bases, J lost 2 bases, and 13 bases lay in between. This CDR3 comprises 14 residues. Per germline, CDR1 SNHLY and CDR2 FYNNEI. The CDR3 DNA is TGTGCCAGCAGCTCACAGGGACCCAACACTGAAGCTTTCTTT. It encodes CASSSQGPNTEAFF.

This rearrangement joins TRBV13 to TRBJ1-1; a weak D match, TRBD1 (5 bases). Trimming pared 5 bases from V and 6 bases from J, leaving 19 bases between. Germline lookup yields CDR1 PRHDT and CDR2 FYEKMQ (reference sequence). CDR3 length: 15 residues. CDR3 in amino acids: CASSTPPGRGAEAFF. As DNA, the CDR3 is TGTGCCAGCAGCACCCCCCCAGGGAGAGGCGCTGAAGCTTTCTTT.

The chain links TRBV15 to TRBJ2-6; 7 bases fit TRBD1. The germline CDR1 and CDR2 sequences are LNHNV and YYDKDF (reference sequence). The CDR3 extends over 17 amino acids. The ends lost 1 base at V and 0 bases at J; junction bases unmatched: 3. CDR3 coding DNA: TGTGCCACCAGCAGAGGGACAGGAATCTCTGGGGCCAACGTCCTGACTTTC. Its translation: CATSRGTGISGANVLTF.

The rearrangement uses TRBV27 and TRBJ1-5, with 7 bases matching TRBD1. After removal of 5 bases from V and 0 bases from J, the junction contained 10 bases not matched to a gene. The CDR3 runs 17 residues. Germline V gives CDR1 MNHEY, CDR2 SMNVEV (reference sequence). The CDR3 loop reads CASSPGTDRYSNQPQHF. In DNA form, the CDR3 reads TGTGCCAGCAGTCCCGGGACAGATAGATATAGCAATCAGCCCCAGCATTTT.

This clonotype was detected a few times. The chain carries TRBV5-5 and TRBJ2-4, with D unclear. This CDR3 is 14 amino acids long. Trimming removed 3 bases at V and 3 bases at J, with 10 bases between. The germline V gene encodes CDR1 SGHKS and CDR2 YYEKEE (reference sequence). This chain's CDR3 is CASSWRQNKNIQYF. The CDR3 region has the DNA TGTGCCAGCAGCTGGCGGCAAAACAAAAACATTCAGTACTTC.